This entry is about one T cell receptor beta chain. These data originate in a study of CD8+ T cells in alopecia areata. Study in general: Twice daily, treated patients received 5 to 10 mg of oral tofacitinib. Dosing with tofacitinib proceeded for 6 to 18 months, followed by 6 months off drug.

This CDR3 region has 14 residues. V shed 1 base and J shed 1 base, with 7 bases lying between them. The germline CDR1 and CDR2 sequences are LGHNA and YSLEER. The authors extracted RNA and reverse transcribed it into cDNA as the sequencing template. The data were produced by immunoSEQ multiplex PCR, yet TCRdb's version contains in-frame clones alone and is incomplete. This sample has 150,000 or so clones, with around half found just once. The chain joins TRBV4-3 to TRBJ1-1; D gene ambiguous. The sequence derives from a human donor with alopecia areata. Sequences were derived from CD8+ T cells sorted from blood, sampled at week 0. The CDR3 coding sequence is TGCGCCAGCAGCCAAGCATGGGCGAACACTGAAGCTTTCTTT. This encodes CASSQAWANTEAFF.